This T cell receptor beta chain comes out of a study of T cells in Graves' hyperthyroidism and ophthalmopathy. The authors deemed Graves' hyperthyroidism stable absent ophthalmopathy progression within 18 months. A word on this clonotype: Its antigen remains unidentified.

Overall study findings and caveats: Ophthalmopathy, which appeared later, was predicted by the model a median 6.5 months before onset. In the blood, most expanded thyroid clonotypes above 0.001 appeared as well.

This CDR3 spans 13 amino acids. Germline lookup yields CDR1 SGHTA and CDR2 FQGNSA. The V end was cut by 5 bases, the J end by 4 bases, with 9 bases between. It was RNA transcripts that yielded the amplified TCR beta CDR3 regions. HTBI primers were employed in a first-round RT-PCR of the TCR CDR3. MiXCR was run by TCRdb on the multiplex PCR reads, yielding one entry per CDR3 protein. This sample has about 290,000 distinct CDR3 sequences, with around 15% found just once. The sequence derives from a woman aged 40 to 49 with Graves' hyperthyroidism. Sequenced input: blood. The chain couples TRBV7-2 to TRBJ2-1; D may be TRBD2 (5 bases). The CDR3 DNA reads as TGTGCCAGCAGCACCAGCGGATACAATGAGCAGTTCTTC. Protein: CASSTSGYNEQFF.